These T cell receptor beta chains were read from a single sample in a study of human T cells and chemical hapten exposure. TCRdb re-called the RACE reads with MiXCR, one entry per CDR3 protein. The sample has fewer than 500,000 distinct CDR3 sequences, more than 4.5% seen once. The input for sequencing was whole blood, taken in connection with sensitization to the hapten diphenylcyclopropenone (DPC). These receptors came from a woman between 45 and 60 years old with alopecia areata. Some clones in this sample may be carry-over from other donors' samples. Each CDR3 is given with its conserved first and last residue. The D gene is left open where the match is weak. The size of a clone is reported for some rows only, either as once, few or many, or as a class for expanded clones.

TRBJ1-3	NA	TRBV12-3/TRBV12-4	many	TGTGCCAGCGAACATGGAAGAGGAAACACCATATATTTT	CASEHGRGNTIYF
TRBJ1-2	TRBD1	TRBV20-1	many	TGCAGTGCAACCTCCACTGACAGGGTTGGCTACACCTTC	CSATSTDRVGYTF
TRBJ2-7	TRBD2	TRBV3-1	many	TGTGCCAGCAGCCATAGCCTAGCGGGACACTACGAGCAGTACTTC	CASSHSLAGHYEQYF
TRBJ2-7	NA	TRBV7-6	many	TGTGCCAGCAGCTTAGCGGGGGCTTCTGGGGAGCAGTACTTC	CASSLAGASGEQYF
TRBJ2-5	NA	TRBV2	many	TGTGCCAGCAGAGCCCTAGGAGAAGAGACCCAGTACTTC	CASRALGEETQYF
TRBJ2-7	TRBD1	TRBV5-1	many	TGCGCCAGCAGCCCCCCTAGGGACAGGGTCTACGAGCAGTACTTC	CASSPPRDRVYEQYF
TRBJ2-5	TRBD2	TRBV7-2	many	TGTGCCAGCAGCTACCAGACTAGCGGCCAAGAGACCCAGTACTTC	CASSYQTSGQETQYF
TRBJ1-1	TRBD1	TRBV5-1	many	TGCGCCAGCAGCTTGGAGACAGGGGGAAGGACTGAAGCTTTCTTT	CASSLETGGRTEAFF
TRBJ1-2	NA	TRBV29-1	few	TGCAGCGCCACTACTGAACAGGAATACTATGGCTACACCTTC	CSATTEQEYYGYTF
TRBJ2-1	TRBD2	TRBV20-1	NA	TGCAGTGCTAGAGGGGACGGGAGGGTCTATGAGCAGTTCTTC	CSARGDGRVYEQFF
TRBJ1-2	NA	TRBV12-3/TRBV12-4	many	TGTGCCAGCAGCCCACCAGCAGGGGAAATCAATGGCTACACCTTC	CASSPPAGEINGYTF
TRBJ2-5	TRBD1	TRBV4-3	many	TGCGCCAGCAGCCTAGCTGACAGGGGTTCGGAGACCCAGTACTTC	CASSLADRGSETQYF
TRBJ1-2	NA	TRBV20-1	NA	TGCAGTGCCCAGCGGACAAACTATGGCTACACCTTC	CSAQRTNYGYTF
TRBJ1-2	TRBD1	TRBV29-1	many	TGCAGCGTTGATGGGACAGGGGTGAATGGCTACACCTTC	CSVDGTGVNGYTF
TRBJ2-1	NA	TRBV10-3	many	TGTGCCATCAGTGAGGGCTACAATGAGCAGTTCTTC	CAISEGYNEQFF
TRBJ1-6	NA	TRBV30	many	TGTGCTTATACCTTCGACAGCCAAAAATTGGGACCCCTCCACTTT	CAYTFDSQKLGPLHF
TRBJ1-6	NA	TRBV5-1	many	TGCGCCTCCTCAAGGGCCAGTCATTCACCCCTCCACTTT	CASSRASHSPLHF
TRBJ2-2	NA	TRBV20-1	many	TGCAGTGCGTCGGGACGATGGAACACCGGGGAGCTGTTTTTT	CSASGRWNTGELFF
TRBJ1-4	NA	TRBV14	many	TGTGCCAGCAGCCAAGGGGGCGCAACTAATGAAAAACTGTTTTTT	CASSQGGATNEKLFF
TRBJ2-1	NA	TRBV21-1	few	TGTGCCAGCAGCAAAGCGGACGGGGGACGTTACAATGAGCAGTTCTTC	CASSKADGGRYNEQFF
TRBJ2-1	NA	TRBV2	NA	TGTGCCAGCAGCAACCAGTATGAGCAGTTCTTC	CASSNQYEQFF
TRBJ1-5	NA	TRBV21-1	many	TGTGCCGGGAACTGTCAGCCCCAGCATTTT	CAGNCQPQHF
TRBJ2-3	NA	TRBV29-1	many	TGCAGCGTCGAGCCGGGGAGCGGAGTCAGCACAGATACGCAGTATTTT	CSVEPGSGVSTDTQYF
TRBJ1-2	NA	TRBV13	many	TGTGCCAGCAGCTTAACGGCAGACTACTATGGCTACACCTTC	CASSLTADYYGYTF
TRBJ1-4	NA	TRBV4-2	many	TGTGCCAGCAGCCAAGTGGGGAGCCTTAATGAAAAACTGTTTTTT	CASSQVGSLNEKLFF
TRBJ1-2	TRBD1	TRBV4-2	many	TGTGCCAGCAGCCAAGATCGTAGGGGACAGATATCCGAGGGCTACACCTTC	CASSQDRRGQISEGYTF
TRBJ2-1	TRBD2	TRBV3-1	many	TGTGCCAGCAGCCAAGATTTGTCGGGAGGGCCGGGGAATGAGCAGTTCTTC	CASSQDLSGGPGNEQFF
TRBJ2-5	NA	TRBV4-3	many	TGCGCCAGCAGCCAAAACGCGCTACAGCAAGAGACCCAGTACTTC	CASSQNALQQETQYF
TRBJ1-5	NA	TRBV30	few	TGTGCCTGGAGTGTTGGCCAGAGAAATCAGCCCCAGCATTTT	CAWSVGQRNQPQHF
TRBJ2-3	NA	TRBV30	few	TGTGCCTGGAGTGTTTCATACGGGAGTCCAGATACGCAGTATTTT	CAWSVSYGSPDTQYF
TRBJ2-7	NA	TRBV20-1	many	TGCAGTGCTTCCCGGGACGGTGGTTACGAGCAGTACTTC	CSASRDGGYEQYF
TRBJ2-5	TRBD2	TRBV9	NA	TGTGCCAGCAGCCCCTCCGGGACTAGCCTAGAGACCCAGTACTTC	CASSPSGTSLETQYF
TRBJ1-1	NA	TRBV3-1	many	TGTGCCAGCAGCCAAGATCAGGGACTATTGAATACTTTCTTT	CASSQDQGLLNTFF
TRBJ1-2	TRBD1	TRBV4-2	many	TGTGCCAGCAGCCCCGTGGGACAGACAACGGGCTACACCTTC	CASSPVGQTTGYTF
TRBJ1-2	NA	TRBV28	NA	TGTGCCAGCAGTTCCCCCCGCTGGGGGGGAAGGAACTATGGCTACACCTTC	CASSSPRWGGRNYGYTF
TRBJ1-2	NA	TRBV7-2	few	TGTGCCAGCAGCTTAGCGTCGGCATCTGGCTACACCTTC	CASSLASASGYTF
TRBJ1-1	NA	TRBV6-5	many	TGTGCCAGCAGTTACTCGAGCCTTGGACCTGAAGCTTTCTTT	CASSYSSLGPEAFF
TRBJ2-7	NA	TRBV20-1	few	TGCAGTGCTATGATACAGGGAAGGGGCGAGCAGTACTTC	CSAMIQGRGEQYF
TRBJ2-1	NA	TRBV4-3	NA	TGCGCCAGCAGCCAGCCCGGCGAGGGGCACAATGAGCAGTTCTTC	CASSQPGEGHNEQFF
TRBJ2-7	TRBD2	TRBV6-2/TRBV6-3	NA	TGTGCCAGCAGTTACTCGACTAGCGGGAGCCTCTCCTACGAGCAGTACTTC	CASSYSTSGSLSYEQYF
TRBJ2-1	NA	TRBV13	many	TGTGCCAGCAGCAGGGATCTCAATGAGCAGTTCTTC	CASSRDLNEQFF
TRBJ1-1	TRBD1	TRBV6-5	NA	TGTGCCAGCAGCCCCGGACAGGGGCGTGAAGCTTTCTTT	CASSPGQGREAFF
TRBJ1-1	TRBD1	TRBV29-1	few	TGCAGCGCCAGGCCAGGGGGCACTGAAGCTTTCTTT	CSARPGGTEAFF
TRBJ2-1	TRBD2	TRBV9	few	TGTGCCAGCAGCCCCAGGGGTAGCGGGAGCTCCGGTGAGCAGTTCTTC	CASSPRGSGSSGEQFF
TRBJ2-3	TRBD2	TRBV27	many	TGTGCCAGCAGTTCCCTTCTAGCGGGAGGGACAGATACGCAGTATTTT	CASSSLLAGGTDTQYF
TRBJ1-2	NA	TRBV6-1	few	TGTGCCAGCAGTGAGGCAGGGGTCTATGGCTACACCTTC	CASSEAGVYGYTF
TRBJ2-7	TRBD1	TRBV27	few	TGTGCCAGCAGCGACAGGGGAACGAAGTCCTACGAGCAGTACTTC	CASSDRGTKSYEQYF
TRBJ2-3	NA	TRBV27	NA	TGTGCCAGCAGCAGACCCAGGGGTGATACGCAGTATTTT	CASSRPRGDTQYF
TRBJ2-7	TRBD2	TRBV27	many	TGTGCCAGCAGTTTAGGAGCGGGAGGAAGCGAGCAGTACTTC	CASSLGAGGSEQYF
TRBJ1-5	NA	TRBV27	many	TGTGCCAGCACCTCCCTCCGGGGTGGGGGCAATCAGCCCCAGCATTTT	CASTSLRGGGNQPQHF
TRBJ1-5	NA	TRBV20-1	few	TGCAGTGCTACCGAAGGGGTAAATCAGCCCCAGCATTTT	CSATEGVNQPQHF